This T cell receptor (beta chain) was documented in a study of cytomegalovirus exposure and HLA in healthy donors. The V and J ends lost 0 bases and 9 bases respectively, with 9 bases between them. This CDR3 comprises 13 residues. Germline loops: CDR1 SGHDN, CDR2 FVKESK. Sequenced by immunoSEQ multiplex PCR; TCRdb stores in-frame clones only, minus some. The sample gives some 120,000 clones, around 90% of which show up once; 2% to 2.5% is in the top ten. The material sequenced was PBMCs. The sequence was obtained from a woman aged 18-29 years in good health and CMV-seronegative. The rearrangement joins TRBV14 to TRBJ2-1; D may be TRBD1 (6 bases). For the CDR3, the DNA is TGTGCCAGCAGCCAAGATTACAGGGTTGAGCAGTTCTTC. This encodes CASSQDYRVEQFF.